This T cell receptor beta chain originates from a study of PD-L1 blockade in urothelial cancer (dated by TCRdb to about 2017). About the investigation overall: Therapy was started at some point between 2013 and 2015 for all patients, and atezolizumab 1,200 mg was administered intravenously every 3 weeks. About nine tenths of the roughly 29 patients were males with bladder-origin urothelial cancer, and about 65% of the 29 reported a prior smoking history. Patients had an ECOG performance status of 0 or 1 and had received between 0 and 3 prior chemotherapy regimens. Blood samples were analyzed at two time points: 3 weeks after treatment start (second dose) and 6 weeks after treatment start. Blood samples gave median yields of approximately 130,000 T cells and 83,000 or so unique TCRs, along with a median clonality of 0.080. The study, an exploratory multi-omic analysis, examined somatic, immune and clinical correlates of response to PD-L1 blockade with atezolizumab in urothelial cancer. Pretreatment tumor samples and matched peripheral blood, collected serially before and after atezolizumab treatment, underwent TCR sequencing. Durable clinical benefit was defined as progression-free survival longer than 6 months, and TCR features were also tested against progression-free and overall survival. In the same patients, whole exome sequencing and RNA sequencing of pretreatment tumors were performed in addition to TCR sequencing. Durable clinical benefit was achieved by nine patients but not by the remaining 20. Pretreatment blood TCR-seq was available for 27 to 30 patients, at least one posttreatment blood collection was obtained for about 25 patients, and tumor TCR-seq was available for about 25 patients. General conclusions and limits of the study: Because the sample size was small (n ≈ 30) and many exploratory analyses were performed, the results are intended to be hypothesis-generating. A pretreatment peripheral blood TCR clonality below the median was linked to improved progression-free and overall survival. Patients with durable benefit showed greater expansion of tumor-associated TCR clones in peripheral blood 3 weeks after starting treatment (n ≈ 23, p = 0.022).

Taken with the paper, the label for time point translates to: pretreatment peripheral blood. The cohort included about 30 patients with locally advanced or metastatic urothelial carcinoma who were treated at Memorial Sloan Kettering on a trial protocol. Peripheral blood mononuclear cells were collected pretreatment and during treatment, at between 1 and 8 total time points per patient. The Qiagen DNeasy Blood extraction kit was used to purify genomic DNA from total PBMCs and tumor samples. PBMCs were collected pretreatment and during treatment, and were isolated and stored as previously described. On this clone itself: Its antigen is currently not known. No base quality information exists; no much larger clone differs at one position.

Synthetic TCR analog templates were spiked into each PCR to estimate absolute template abundance from read counts. The immunoSEQ assay was used to amplify TCRbeta CDR3 regions from genomic DNA with bias-controlled V and J gene primers. Rearranged TCRbeta segments were sequenced at approximately 20X coverage. The paper's data handling went like this. Sequencing errors were corrected by clustering, and CDR3s were annotated against IMGT so that V, D and J genes could be assigned. Downstream analyses used only productive TCRbeta rearrangements, leaving out any out-of-frame or stop-codon sequences. To compute clonality, Shannon entropy was normalized by the log of the number of unique productive sequences and then subtracted from one. Clones differing between time points or between blood and tumor were identified by Fisher's exact test with Benjamini-Hochberg correction at adjusted p below 0.01. The source is immuneACCESS, and TCRdb retained only in-frame sequences with V and J called. Part of the clones is not carried over; for the studies checked, unresolved V genes explain less than half of this, and the remainder is unexplained. V and J calls and clone size come straight from that table; D and trimming were deduced from the DNA. A total of about 81,000 clones appear in this sample, around 92% of them only once. The top ten clonotypes cover about 1% of the sample.

The sequenced sample was PBMCs, obtained around atezolizumab (anti-PD-L1) treatment. The TCR comes from a woman older than 75 with urothelial cancer.

The CDR3 is CASSASRGHDEQYF. The nucleotide sequence is given as TGTGCCAGCAGCGCCTCTAGGGGCCACGACGAGCAGTACTTC. This receptor chain uses TRBV9 and TRBJ2-7; perhaps TRBD1 is the D gene, with 5 bases matching. Relative to germline, V is 3 bases shorter and J is 5 bases shorter, with 15 bases between their ends. The germline V gene sets CDR1 to SGDLS and CDR2 to YYNGEE. Inclusive of the bounding cysteine and phenylalanine, the CDR3 is 14 residues long. Only the CDR3 DNA stays, 42 bases, in frame from base 1.